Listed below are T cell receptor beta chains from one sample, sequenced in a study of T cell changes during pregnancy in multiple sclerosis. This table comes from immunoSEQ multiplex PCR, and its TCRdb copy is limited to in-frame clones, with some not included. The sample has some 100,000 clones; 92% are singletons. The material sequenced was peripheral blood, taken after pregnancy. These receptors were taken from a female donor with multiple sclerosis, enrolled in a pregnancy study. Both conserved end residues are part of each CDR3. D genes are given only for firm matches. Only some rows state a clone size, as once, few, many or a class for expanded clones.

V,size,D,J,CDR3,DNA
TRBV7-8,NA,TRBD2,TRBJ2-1,CASSKVAGGPNYNEQFF,TGTGCCAGCAGCAAAGTAGCGGGAGGGCCCAACTACAATGAGCAGTTCTTC
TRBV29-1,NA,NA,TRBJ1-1,CSVEVPVNTEAFF,TGCAGCGTTGAAGTGCCAGTGAACACTGAAGCTTTCTTT
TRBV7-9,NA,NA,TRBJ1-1,CASSLEMNTEAFF,TGTGCCAGCAGCCTCGAGATGAACACTGAAGCTTTCTTT
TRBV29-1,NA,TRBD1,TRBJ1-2,CSVGSTGGDYGYTF,TGCAGCGTTGGGTCGACAGGGGGCGACTATGGCTACACCTTC
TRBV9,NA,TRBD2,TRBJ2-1,CASNLAGVHEQFF,TGTGCCAGCAATTTAGCGGGAGTGCATGAGCAGTTCTTC
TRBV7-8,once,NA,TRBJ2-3,CASSLRGARVAVTDTQYF,TGTGCCAGCAGCTTAAGAGGTGCAAGGGTAGCGGTAACAGATACGCAGTATTTT
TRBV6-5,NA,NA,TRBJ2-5,CASSYPGEETQYF,TGTGCCAGCAGTTACCCGGGGGAAGAGACCCAGTACTTC
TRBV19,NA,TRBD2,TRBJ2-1,CASSLGLAGMYEQFF,TGTGCCAGTAGTTTGGGACTAGCGGGAATGTATGAGCAGTTCTTC
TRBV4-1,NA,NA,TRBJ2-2,CASSQDQLRQNTGELFF,TGCGCCAGCAGCCAAGACCAACTGAGGCAGAACACCGGGGAGCTGTTTTTT
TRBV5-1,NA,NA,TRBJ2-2,CASTYRESNTGELFF,TGCGCCAGCACCTACCGCGAATCGAACACCGGGGAGCTGTTTTTT
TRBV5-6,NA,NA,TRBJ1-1,CASRTGWGNTEAFF,TGTGCCAGCAGAACAGGGTGGGGCAACACTGAAGCTTTCTTT
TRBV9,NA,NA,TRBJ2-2,CASSGASASSPGELFF,TGTGCCAGCAGCGGAGCATCGGCTAGCTCTCCCGGGGAGCTGTTTTTT
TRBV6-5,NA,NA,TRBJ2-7,CASRPQGAYEQYF,TGTGCCAGCAGGCCACAGGGTGCCTACGAGCAGTACTTC
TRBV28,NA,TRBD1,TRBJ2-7,CASSYPRDRDSYEQYF,TGTGCCAGCAGTTACCCCCGGGACAGGGATTCATACGAGCAGTACTTC
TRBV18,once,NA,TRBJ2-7,CASSPSLRDTLYEQYF,TGTGCCAGCTCACCATCCTTACGGGACACCCTCTACGAGCAGTACTTC
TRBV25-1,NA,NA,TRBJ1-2,CASSGTKGIYGYTF,TGTGCCAGCAGTGGGACAAAGGGAATTTATGGCTACACCTTC
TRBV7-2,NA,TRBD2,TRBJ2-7,CASSLTGIFSGRPYEQYF,TGTGCCAGCAGCTTAACCGGGATCTTTAGCGGGAGACCCTACGAGCAGTACTTC
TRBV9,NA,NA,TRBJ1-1,CASSAAGHTEAFF,TGTGCCAGCAGCGCGGCAGGCCACACTGAAGCTTTCTTT
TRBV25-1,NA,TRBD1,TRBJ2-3,CASSELPGGSTDTQYF,TGTGCCAGCAGTGAATTACCAGGGGGAAGCACAGATACGCAGTATTTT
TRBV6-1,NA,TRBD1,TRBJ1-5,CASRPTGESNQPQHF,TGTGCCAGCAGGCCGACAGGGGAAAGCAATCAGCCCCAGCATTTT
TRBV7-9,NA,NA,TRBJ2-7,CASSLVGYEQYF,TGTGCCAGCAGCTTAGTCGGGTACGAGCAGTACTTC
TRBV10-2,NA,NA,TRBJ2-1,CASRGGLTSSYNEQFF,TGCGCCAGCAGGGGCGGACTGACTAGCTCCTACAATGAGCAGTTCTTC
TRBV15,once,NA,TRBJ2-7,CATSLRTGVYEQYF,TGTGCCACCAGCTTACGTACGGGGGTGTACGAGCAGTACTTC
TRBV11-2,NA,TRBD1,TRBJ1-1,CASRSIRDRGAEAFF,TGTGCCAGCAGATCGATCCGGGACAGGGGAGCTGAAGCTTTCTTT
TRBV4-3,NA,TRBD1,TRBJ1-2,CASSQTGAVNYGYTF,TGCGCCAGCAGCCAAACAGGGGCTGTGAACTATGGCTACACCTTC
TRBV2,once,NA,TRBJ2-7,CASSEGTEDYEQYF,TGTGCCAGCAGTGAAGGGACAGAGGACTACGAGCAGTACTTC
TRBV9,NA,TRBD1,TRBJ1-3,CASSVGRGYGNTIYF,TGTGCCAGCAGCGTAGGCAGGGGGTACGGAAACACCATATATTTT
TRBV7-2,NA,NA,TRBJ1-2,CASSLAQGTGGYTF,TGTGCCAGCAGCTTGGCCCAGGGGACGGGTGGCTACACCTTC
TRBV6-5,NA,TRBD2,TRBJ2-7,CASSYTGGPYEQYF,TGTGCCAGCAGTTACACGGGAGGGCCCTACGAGCAGTACTTC
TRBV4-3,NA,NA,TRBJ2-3,CASSQERGNTDTQYF,TGCGCCAGCAGCCAAGAAAGGGGAAACACAGATACGCAGTATTTT
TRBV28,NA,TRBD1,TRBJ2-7,CASTRGQASYEQYF,TGTGCCAGCACACGGGGACAGGCTTCCTACGAGCAGTACTTC
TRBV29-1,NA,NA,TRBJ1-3,CSVDAYSGNTIYF,TGCAGCGTTGATGCCTACTCTGGAAACACCATATATTTT
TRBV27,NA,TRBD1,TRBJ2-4,CASRTSGTGENIQYF,TGTGCCAGCAGGACGTCCGGGACAGGAGAAAACATTCAGTACTTC
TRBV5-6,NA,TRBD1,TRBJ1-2,CASRQGGGHYGYTF,TGTGCCAGCAGACAAGGAGGGGGCCACTATGGCTACACCTTC
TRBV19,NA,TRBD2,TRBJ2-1,CASSIGLAYNEQFF,TGTGCCAGTAGTATCGGACTAGCCTACAATGAGCAGTTCTTC
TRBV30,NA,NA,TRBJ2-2,CAWRTGLESGELFF,TGTGCCTGGAGGACCGGACTTGAGTCCGGGGAGCTGTTTTTT
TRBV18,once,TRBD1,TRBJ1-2,CASSPPGQGFTYGYTF,TGTGCCAGCTCACCCCCGGGACAGGGGTTTACCTATGGCTACACCTTC
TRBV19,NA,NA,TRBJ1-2,CASSELRGSNYGYTF,TGTGCCAGTAGTGAATTGAGGGGGTCGAACTATGGCTACACCTTC
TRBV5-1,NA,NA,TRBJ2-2,CASSPTLAGTNTGELFF,TGCGCCAGCAGCCCTACCTTGGCGGGGACGAACACCGGGGAGCTGTTTTTT
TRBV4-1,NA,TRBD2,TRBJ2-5,CASSQDLRGGLQAQYF,TGCGCCAGCAGCCAAGATCTGCGGGGGGGCTTGCAGGCCCAGTACTTC
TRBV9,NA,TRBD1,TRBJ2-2,CASSVGGQGDTGELFF,TGTGCCAGCAGCGTGGGGGGACAGGGGGATACCGGGGAGCTGTTTTTT
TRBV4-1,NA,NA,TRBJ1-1,CASSQDGGTEAFF,TGCGCCAGCAGTCAGGACGGCGGGACTGAAGCTTTCTTT
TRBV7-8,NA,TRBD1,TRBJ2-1,CASSWDRDHEQFF,TGTGCCAGCAGCTGGGACAGGGATCATGAGCAGTTCTTC
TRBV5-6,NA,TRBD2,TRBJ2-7,CASSRGLAGVPYEQYF,TGTGCCAGCAGCAGGGGACTAGCGGGAGTCCCCTACGAGCAGTACTTC
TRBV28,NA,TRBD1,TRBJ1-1,CASSGEGQGATEAFF,TGTGCCAGCAGTGGGGAGGGACAGGGGGCTACTGAAGCTTTCTTT
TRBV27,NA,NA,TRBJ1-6,CASSLIGTVDNSPLHF,TGTGCCAGCAGTTTAATCGGTACAGTAGATAATTCACCCCTCCACTTT
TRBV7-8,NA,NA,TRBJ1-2,CASSPDLGGLNYGYTF,TGTGCCAGCAGTCCCGACCTCGGGGGTCTAAACTATGGCTACACCTTC
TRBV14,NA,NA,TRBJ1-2,CASSPGPGDVNYGYTF,TGTGCCAGCAGCCCAGGCCCGGGGGACGTTAACTATGGCTACACCTTC
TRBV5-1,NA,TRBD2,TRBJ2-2,CASSFGLAGPGTGELFF,TGCGCCAGCAGCTTCGGACTAGCGGGGCCGGGGACCGGGGAGCTGTTTTTT
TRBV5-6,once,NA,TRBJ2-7,CASSLALQGGLEQYF,TGTGCCAGCAGCTTGGCGTTGCAGGGGGGTTTGGAGCAGTACTTC
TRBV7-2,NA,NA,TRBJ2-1,CASSLVPSNEQFF,TGTGCCAGCAGCTTAGTTCCCTCCAATGAGCAGTTCTTC
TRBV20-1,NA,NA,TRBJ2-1,CSYGGYNEQFF,TGCAGTTACGGAGGCTACAATGAGCAGTTCTTC
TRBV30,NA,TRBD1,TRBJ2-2,CAWSVLGQGNTGELFF,TGTGCCTGGAGTGTACTAGGACAGGGGAACACCGGGGAGCTGTTTTTT
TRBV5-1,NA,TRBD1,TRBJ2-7,CASSLGRRGLDEQYF,TGCGCCAGCAGTTTGGGGCGCAGGGGGCTAGACGAGCAGTACTTC
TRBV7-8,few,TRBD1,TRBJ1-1,CASSEQTGDTEAFF,TGTGCCAGCAGCGAGCAGACAGGGGACACTGAAGCTTTCTTT
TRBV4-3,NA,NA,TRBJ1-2,CASSQEGGLIYGYTF,TGCGCCAGCAGCCAAGAGGGGGGTTTGATCTATGGCTACACCTTC
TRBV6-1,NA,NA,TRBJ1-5,CASSEVRGGYSNQPQHF,TGTGCCAGCAGTGAAGTAAGGGGGGGGTATAGCAATCAGCCCCAGCATTTT
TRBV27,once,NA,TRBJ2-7,CASSKSAVNEQYF,TGTGCCAGCAGTAAGAGCGCAGTTAACGAGCAGTACTTC
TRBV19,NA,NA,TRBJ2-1,CASISGLKQFF,TGTGCCAGTATTTCCGGACTAAAGCAGTTCTTC